The 5 T cell receptor beta chains in this list originate from one sample, sequenced in a study of identical twins. MiXCR, applied by TCRdb to the 5' RACE reads, yields one record per CDR3 protein. The sample lists 500,000 or so distinct CDR3 sequences, less than 25% occurring once. This sample also appeared in a second study, on T cells expressing NK-cell markers.

Input material: CD4+ T cells sorted from blood. The receptor source for this set is a woman aged 18-30 years in good health.

This clonotype was seen only a few times. The CDR3 here is CAISVTDDQPQHF. As DNA, the CDR3 is TGTGCCATCAGTGTCACGGATGATCAGCCCCAGCATTTT. The chain links TRBV10-3 to TRBJ1-5; D gene unclear. V was trimmed by 4 bases and J by 5 bases, leaving 9 bases between them. CDR1 and CDR2 from the germline V gene are ENHRY and SYGVKD. The CDR3 is 13 amino acids.

The table lists this clonotype with a few counts. The chain is built from TRBV3-1 and TRBJ2-1, with D perhaps TRBD1 or TRBD2 (5 bases each). The germline CDR1 and CDR2 sequences are LGHDT and YNNKEL (reference sequence). Trimming took 8 bases from V and 6 from J, leaving 17 bases between them. The CDR3 length is 14 residues. DNA for the CDR3: TGTGCCAGCGTACGTCAACCCGGGGCCAATGAGCAGTTCTTC. Protein: CASVRQPGANEQFF.

This clonotype turned up a few times. The gene calls are TRBV5-1 and TRBJ2-7; no clear D. This CDR3 is built from 13 residues. V was shortened by 1 base and J by 6 bases, with 11 bases between the two germline ends. From germline, CDR1 is SGHRS and CDR2 YFSETQ. The CDR3 reads CASSLRSSREQYF. The DNA of the CDR3 is TGCGCCAGCAGCTTGAGAAGTTCCCGCGAGCAGTACTTC.

V usage is TRBV10-3 and J usage is TRBJ2-2; 10 bases are a match to TRBD2. From germline, CDR1 is ENHRY and CDR2 SYGVKD. Losses at the gene ends were 10 bases for V and 0 bases for J; bases not matched to a gene: 8. CDR3 size: 16 residues. In nucleotides, the CDR3 is TGTGCCACCCAACTAGCGGGGTCGACGAACACCGGGGAGCTGTTTTTT. This gives the protein CATQLAGSTNTGELFF.

The V and J genes are TRBV10-3 and TRBJ2-2; the D gene is possibly TRBD1 (6 bases). The V gene's germline CDR1 is ENHRY and CDR2 SYGVKD. The CDR3 loop spans 14 amino acids. V shed 5 bases and J shed 4 bases, with 11 bases lying between them. This CDR3 is CAISLGQFTGELFF. The CDR3 coding sequence is TGTGCCATCAGTTTAGGACAGTTCACCGGGGAGCTGTTTTTT.